These 6 T cell receptor beta chains were sequenced from one sample in a study of metastatic and nonmetastatic thyroid tumors (TCRdb year 2020). Before undergoing thyroid surgery, none of the patients had been given any kind of treatment. Preparation of the library involved PCR. Data came from an Illumina HiSeq 4000. In-frame beta chains were kept once TCRdb had trimmed the public reads at Q25 with fastp and called clones with MiXCR. The sample data list roughly 15,000 clones, and around 36% of these were observed just once. Roughly 7.7% of the sample comes from the top ten. Sequencing was performed on tumor tissue. All receptors derive from a female donor with papillary thyroid cancer or a benign thyroid nodule (not recorded which). Some clones in this sample may be carry-over from other donors' samples.

This chain connects TRBV7-2 to TRBJ2-2, with 8 bases matching TRBD2. The J segment lost 6 bases and the V segment lost 3 bases, leaving 6 bases of the junction unmatched. The length of the CDR3 is 15 residues. The germline V gene encodes CDR1 SGHTA and CDR2 FQGNSA. The CDR3 loop reads CASSLSSGKSGELFF. The CDR3 region has the DNA TGTGCCAGCAGCTTGAGTAGCGGGAAATCCGGGGAGCTGTTTTTT. The whole variable domain, filled in from reference TRBV7-2 and TRBJ2-2, reads GAGVSQSPSNKVTEKGKDVELRCDPISGHTALYWYRQSLGQGLEFLIYFQGNSAPDKSGLPSDRFSAERTGGSVSTLTIQRTQQEDSAVYLCASSLSSGKSGELFFGEGSRLTVL.

V is TRBV18 and J is TRBJ2-7, with 10 bases lining up with TRBD2. The germline V gene has CDR1 KGHSH and CDR2 LQKENI. This CDR3 contains 15 residues. Unmatched junction bases numbered 6, after V lost 2 bases and J lost 5 bases. CDR3 coding DNA: TGTGCCAGCTCACCATACACTAGCGGGACGGACGAGCAGTACTTC. Its translation is CASSPYTSGTDEQYF.

This clone was seen a handful of times. The CDR3 loop reads CASNLSPRTSGLTDTQYF. The CDR3 bases are TGTGCCAGCAACCTTAGCCCCCGAACTAGCGGTCTCACAGATACGCAGTATTTT. The chain links TRBV11-1 to TRBJ2-3; 8 nucleotides match TRBD2. The germline V gene has CDR1 SGHAT and CDR2 FQDESV (reference sequence). The length of the CDR3 is 18 residues. V gave up 7 bases and J gave up 2 bases; unmatched junction bases: 17.

The genes are TRBV20-1 and TRBJ1-1; D is uncertain. The CDR3 runs to 12 residues. Looked up from germline, CDR1 is DFQATT and CDR2 is SNEGSKA (reference sequence). V was trimmed by 2 bases and J by 0 bases, leaving 4 bases between them. The CDR3 loop reads CSARILNTEAFF. In DNA form, the CDR3 reads TGCAGTGCTAGAATCCTGAACACTGAAGCTTTCTTT.

This clone was counted a single time. This chain joins TRBV20-1 and TRBJ2-2, with TRBD2 matching over 10 bases. The CDR3 consists of 15 residues. Germline CDR1 and CDR2: DFQATT and SNEGSKA (reference sequence). Trimming took 0 bases from V and 3 from J; bases not matched to a gene: 1. CDR3 region: CSARDLAGDTGELFF. CDR3 bases: TGCAGTGCTAGAGATCTAGCGGGAGACACCGGGGAGCTGTTTTTT.

The chain recombines TRBV20-1 with TRBJ2-3; possibly TRBD2 for D (5 bases). Germline V lookup: CDR1 DFQATT, CDR2 SNEGSKA (reference sequence). V lost 3 bases and J lost 4, with 14 bases in between. The CDR3 extends over 14 amino acids. This CDR3 reads CSARGLAGSDTQYF. The CDR3 DNA reads TGCAGTGCTAGGGGCCTAGCCGGATCAGATACGCAGTATTTT.